This T cell receptor (beta chain) was obtained from a study of T cells in women clearing cervical HPV infection. Data came from immunoSEQ multiplex PCR; TCRdb stores just in-frame clones and leaves some out. Listed are approximately 16,000 clones; about 7.2% falls within the top ten. The CDR3 has 16 residues. Germline lookup yields CDR1 MDHEN and CDR2 SYDVKM. The V and J ends lost 5 bases and 2 bases, in that order; junction bases with no gene match: 8. Note on this clone: The sequence runs out 3 residues before the end of the CDR3; the remainder is reconstructed from the germline J gene.

The receptor's source is a woman aged 18-70 years with a cervical HPV16 infection that either progressed to CIN3+ or cleared (not recorded which). Sample: blood buffy coat. The chain couples TRBV28 to TRBJ2-1, with 8 bases matching TRBD1. The sequenced CDR3 bases are TGTGCCAGCAGTCCGACTCAGGGGGCCGCCTACAATGAG. Encoded protein: CASSPTQGAAYNE. The full CDR3 protein is CASSPTQGAAYNEQFF.